The text below deals with one T cell receptor beta chain. The sample originates from a study of blood T cell repertoires in COVID-19. Across the study: COVID-19 samples, acute and convalescent, were from the United States, Italy and Spain. Sources were T cells, B-cell-depleted T cells, or PBMCs; the material itself was cDNA or gDNA.

Germline loops: CDR1 SGHKS, CDR2 YYEKEE (reference sequence). The CDR3 has 13 amino acids. Trimming took off 4 bases at V and 5 bases at J, with 12 bases between the two ends. In the authors' methods: Researchers report that nucleated cell counts were estimated from reference gene primer amplification. Profiling relied on immunoSEQ multiplex PCR, and the TCRdb table lists in-frame clones only, not all of them. That table gives V, J and clone size, and the DNA gave D and trimming. This sample carries some 100,000 clones, roughly nine tenths of them seen once, and the ten largest clones take 7.9%. This sequence originates from a man aged 70-80 years who had recovered from COVID-19. The sample taken for sequencing was peripheral blood. V gene TRBV5-5 combines with J gene TRBJ1-1; D ambiguous. The CDR3 here is CASSRTVGTEAFF. DNA of the CDR3: TGTGCCAGCAGCCGGACTGTGGGGACTGAAGCTTTCTTT.